The entry that follows covers one T cell receptor (beta chain) sequence. The data were produced by immunoSEQ multiplex PCR, yet TCRdb's version contains in-frame clones alone and is incomplete. The data contain over 50,000 clones, approximately 86% of them singletons. This entry is derived from a study of T cell changes during pregnancy in multiple sclerosis. The CDR3 length is 13 residues. Trimming took off 0 bases at V and 8 bases at J, with 13 bases between the two ends. Germline CDR1 and CDR2: SQVTM and ANQGSEA. The chain is built from TRBV29-1 and TRBJ1-2; D unclear. The source was peripheral blood, collected in the first trimester of pregnancy. The receptor was derived from a female donor with multiple sclerosis, enrolled in a pregnancy study. CDR3 nucleotide sequence: TGCAGCGTTGAAGATCTTAGGACTCCCGGCTACACCTTC. It specifies CSVEDLRTPGYTF. Combining the CDR3 with reference TRBV29-1 and TRBJ1-2 gives the whole variable domain SAVISQKPSRDICQRGTSLTIQCQVDSQVTMMFWYRQQPGQSLTLIATANQGSEATYESGFVIDKFPISRPNLTFSTLTVSNMSPEDSSIYLCSVEDLRTPGYTFGSGTRLTVV.